This T cell receptor beta chain came from a study of shared clonotypes between healthy human individuals. Findings and limits, study-wide: Sharing of clonotypes among donors was expected to vary with sequencing depth. The diversity represented, both genetic and in exposure history, was limited by few donors.

This CDR3 has 17 amino acids. Germline CDR1 reads LNHDA; CDR2 reads SQIVND (reference sequence). The V end was cut by 3 bases, the J end by 4 bases, with 20 bases between. For this clone: Its target is not known.

Per the study methods: Filtering differed since immunoSEQ provided only junctions, with no quality scores. The method was immunoSEQ multiplex PCR; TCRdb's version includes in-frame clones alone and lacks a portion of them. Clone size and the V and J calls come from that table; the DNA yielded D and trimming. The sample records fewer than 550,000 clones, about 80% being singletons. The sequenced sample was PBMCs. The V and J genes are TRBV19 and TRBJ2-3; TRBD1 might be the D (5 bases). The TCR comes from a woman between 40 and 55 years old in good health. Some clones in this sample may be carry-over from other donors' samples. This CDR3 is CASSMGSHQGFPDTQYF. The CDR3, as DNA: TGTGCCAGTAGTATGGGCTCCCATCAGGGTTTCCCAGATACGCAGTATTTT.